One and the same sample provided the 19 T cell receptor beta chains below, sequenced in a study of blood T cells in healthy people across ages. Sample-barcoded 5' priming and a J-beta primer mix drove a second PCR of roughly 7 to 11 cycles. TCRdb passed the 5' RACE reads through MiXCR, listing each CDR3 protein once. The table lists 1,300,000 or so distinct CDR3 sequences, approximately 59% of them singletons. The sample was blood. The receptors derive from a young man in good health.

This clonotype occurred a few times. The V gene is TRBV20-1, the J gene TRBJ2-1, with a weak D call TRBD2 (6 bases). Germline CDR1 DFQATT, CDR2 SNEGSKA (reference sequence). This CDR3 is 9 amino acids long. Trimming took off 6 bases at V and 12 bases at J, with 9 bases between the two ends. The CDR3 DNA sequence: TGCAGTGCCGGGGGTACGCAGTTCTTC. It encodes CSAGGTQFF.

A few counts support this clonotype. This chain's CDR3 is CATSRPGARNEKLFF. Here the CDR3 DNA reads TGTGCCACCAGCAGGCCAGGGGCCCGTAATGAAAAACTGTTTTTT. V usage is TRBV15 and J usage is TRBJ1-4; possible D gene TRBD1, 6 bases. Looked up from germline, CDR1 is LNHNV and CDR2 is YYDKDF (reference sequence). CDR3 length: 15 residues. V shed 3 bases and J shed 4 bases, with 12 bases lying between them. Supplemented by reference TRBV15 and TRBJ1-4, the full variable domain reads DAMVIQNPRYQVTQFGKPVTLSCSQTLNHNVMYWYQQKSSQAPKLLFHYYDKDFNNEADTPDNFQSRRPNTSFCFLDIRSPGLGDTAMYLCATSRPGARNEKLFFGSGTQLSVL.

The J gene is TRBJ2-1, the V gene TRBV7-2; 10 nucleotides agree with TRBD2. With V trimmed by 5 bases and J by 2 bases, 6 bases remained unmatched. The CDR3 has 16 amino acids. Germline assignment: CDR1 SGHTA and CDR2 FQGNSA. The CDR3 sequence: CASSPSSGGTYNEQFF. CDR3 nucleotide sequence: TGTGCCAGCAGCCCCTCTAGCGGGGGTACCTACAATGAGCAGTTCTTC.

Regarding this clonotype: One end of the junction does not line up with germline, which may come from a read error. V is TRBV5-1 and J is TRBJ2-4; D uncertain. The J call could be wrong; TRBJ2-7 is a better fit for the DNA end. The CDR3 has 13 residues. CDR1 is SGHRS, CDR2 YFSETQ, per germline. Here the CDR3 reads CAGSITEQYEQYF. As DNA, the CDR3 is TGCGCCGGCAGTATCACCGAACAATACGAGCAGTACTTC.

There are a few counts of this clonotype. V usage is TRBV6-6 and J usage is TRBJ2-5; D tentatively fits TRBD1 or TRBD2 (6 bases each). V was cut by 7 bases and J by 5 bases, with 17 bases left in between. The CDR3 runs 14 residues. In germline, CDR1 is MNHNY, CDR2 SVGAGI (reference sequence). The DNA of the CDR3 is TGTGCCAGCACCAGAAGCCGGGGGCAGGAGACCCAGTACTTC. Translation: CASTRSRGQETQYF.

V usage is TRBV21-1 and J usage is TRBJ2-3. TRBV21-1 is a pseudogene segment. This CDR3 has 16 amino acids. CDR3 sequence reads: CASSKRGRRTTDTQYF. CDR3 bases: TGTGCCAGCAGCAAAAGAGGACGACGCACCACAGATACGCAGTATTTT.

This clonotype was seen just once. This sequence joins TRBV9 and TRBJ2-5, with TRBD1 identical over 9 bases. The CDR3 length is 15 residues. The germline V gene has CDR1 SGDLS and CDR2 YYNGEE. J lost 11 bases, V lost 0 bases, and 11 bases had no gene match. The CDR3 DNA reads TGTGCCAGCAGCGTAGCGCGGGACAGGGATAATGAGCAGTACTTC. Its protein product is CASSVARDRDNEQYF.

The chain couples TRBV29-1 to TRBJ2-3; the match to TRBD2 covers 7 bases. Per the germline V gene, CDR1 is SQVTM and CDR2 is ANQGSEA. The V gene end was trimmed by 6 bases and the J gene end by 4 bases; junction bases not matched to a gene: 10. The CDR3 totals 14 residues. CDR3 sequence: CSVRPGRRADTQYF. DNA for the CDR3: TGCAGCGTCCGACCCGGGAGGAGGGCAGATACGCAGTATTTT.

This clonotype was seen only a few times. The genes are TRBV6-2 or TRBV6-3 and TRBJ2-7, with D possibly called TRBD1 or TRBD2 (5 bases each). Germline V gives CDR1 MNHEY, CDR2 SVGEGT. Trimming left V 4 bases short and J 5 bases short, with 15 bases between. The CDR3 runs to 14 residues. The CDR3 here is CASSWGPGINEQYF. CDR3 DNA: TGTGCCAGCAGTTGGGGACCGGGCATTAACGAGCAGTACTTC.

This chain uses TRBV7-8 with TRBJ2-5; D may be TRBD1 or TRBD2 (5 bases each). Germline V gene data show CDR1 as SGHVS and CDR2 as FQNEAQ. V shed 1 base and J shed 4 bases, with 16 bases lying between them. The CDR3 length is 16 residues. The CDR3 DNA reads TGTGCCAGCAGCTTAGTTCTATCGGAGAGGGGAGAGACCCAGTACTTC. Its protein product is CASSLVLSERGETQYF.

This clonotype was seen a handful of times. The V gene is TRBV3-1, the J gene TRBJ2-7; D unclear. The V and J ends lost 2 bases and 5 bases respectively, with 10 bases between them. This CDR3 comprises 13 residues. Germline lookup yields CDR1 LGHDT and CDR2 YNNKEL (reference sequence). CDR3: CASSQTSPDEQYF. The CDR3 DNA reads TGTGCCAGCAGCCAAACCTCTCCCGACGAGCAGTACTTC.

The chain couples TRBV4-3 to TRBJ1-2; D not certain. Trimming stripped 4 bases from V and 4 bases from J, with 10 bases between. CDR3 length: 13 residues. CDR1 and CDR2 (germline): LGHNA, YSLEER. The DNA for the CDR3 is TGCGCCAGCAGCCTCTTCGGCTTCTATGGCTACACCTTC. Translating it yields CASSLFGFYGYTF.

V gene TRBV7-2 combines with J gene TRBJ2-7, with D possibly being TRBD1 (6 bases). CDR1 and CDR2 from the germline V gene are SGHTA and FQGNSA. V was shortened by 4 bases and J by 6 bases, with 22 bases between the two germline ends. The CDR3 extends over 16 amino acids. The CDR3 loop is CASSSPLQGSRSEQYF. CDR3 bases: TGTGCCAGCAGCTCACCCCTACAGGGTAGTAGATCCGAGCAGTACTTC.

This clonotype showed up just a few times. The chain carries TRBV28 and TRBJ2-6; TRBD2 agrees at 7 bases. Trimming at V came to 2 bases and at J to 1 base, leaving 2 bases not matched to a gene. From germline, CDR1 is MDHEN and CDR2 SYDVKM. The CDR3 contains 16 residues. CDR3 sequence reads: CASSLGRESGANVLTF. CDR3 DNA: TGTGCCAGCAGTTTAGGGAGGGAATCTGGGGCCAACGTCCTGACTTTC.

The V call is TRBV20-1, the J call TRBJ2-1, with 14 bases aligning to TRBD2. This CDR3 has 16 amino acids. Germline V gene sequence: CDR1 DFQATT, CDR2 SNEGSKA (reference sequence). Germline trimming cut 6 bases from V and 8 bases from J; bases unmatched to any gene: 12. As DNA, the CDR3 is TGCAGTGCCACCCCCCCCGGGACTAGCGGGAGCTATGAGCAGTTCTTC. Translation gives CSATPPGTSGSYEQFF.

The rearrangement links TRBV10-3 to TRBJ2-4; maybe TRBD2 (6 bases). The CDR3 runs 13 residues. V was trimmed by 7 bases and J by 13 bases, leaving 20 bases between them. Germline CDR1 is ENHRY and CDR2 is SYGVKD. CDR3 sequence reads: CAIITEGLGEQYF. In DNA, the CDR3 is TGTGCCATCATCACGGAGGGGTTGGGTGAGCAGTACTTC.

The chain carries TRBV7-2 and TRBJ2-7; D is perhaps TRBD1 (5 bases). Between the trimmed V and J ends, which lost 5 bases and 3 bases, there was a span of 11 bases. CDR1 SGHTA and CDR2 FQGNSA come from the germline V gene. CDR3 length equals 13 residues. The DNA of the CDR3 is TGTGCCAGCAGCATAGGGGTTCTCTACGAGCAGTACTTC. Its translation: CASSIGVLYEQYF.

The chain employs TRBV5-1 and TRBJ2-3; D may be TRBD1 (5 bases). CDR3 size: 14 residues. V lost 2 bases to trimming and J lost 1 base, with 8 bases between them. Germline V gene data show CDR1 as SGHRS and CDR2 as YFSETQ. CDR3 sequence reads: CASSFRTRTDTQYF. The DNA of the CDR3 is TGCGCCAGCAGCTTTCGGACACGCACAGATACGCAGTATTTT.

This chain connects TRBV12-3 or TRBV12-4 to TRBJ2-2; a possible D gene is TRBD1 (6 bases). Trimming removed 1 base from V and 4 bases from J, with 10 bases in between. The CDR3 consists of 15 residues. DNA of the CDR3: TGTGCCAGCAGTTTAGGCAGGGGCGGCACCGGGGAGCTGTTTTTT. It codes for CASSLGRGGTGELFF.